This T cell receptor beta chain was captured in a study of T cell responses to AZD1222 COVID-19 vaccine. In regard to this clone: Its specificity is unknown.

The protocol was immunoSEQ multiplex PCR, while the TCRdb copy is restricted to in-frame clones and leaves out a portion. The profile covers some 120,000 clones, with around 94% appearing a single time and 5.5% to 8% taken by the ten largest. Points from the study as a whole: Dominant CD4 TCR responses targeted spike regions 160-218 and 743-854. Among the donors, most were white British and more were female, and clonal diversity was possibly underestimated. Unmutated variant regions are reportedly targeted by nearly half of spike-specific TCRs.

The CDR3 is made up of 15 amino acids. V dropped 5 bases and J dropped 10; count of bases not matched to a gene: 8. The germline V gene encodes CDR1 SEHNR and CDR2 FQNEAQ (reference sequence). This sequence joins TRBV7-9 and TRBJ1-6, with 10 bases lining up with TRBD1. This TCR came from an adult in good health. The sample here was peripheral blood, taken on day 0 of AZD1222 vaccination. CDR3 residues: CASSPRTGGLSPLHF. CDR3 nucleotide sequence: TGTGCCAGCAGCCCCCGGACAGGGGGATTATCACCCCTCCACTTT.